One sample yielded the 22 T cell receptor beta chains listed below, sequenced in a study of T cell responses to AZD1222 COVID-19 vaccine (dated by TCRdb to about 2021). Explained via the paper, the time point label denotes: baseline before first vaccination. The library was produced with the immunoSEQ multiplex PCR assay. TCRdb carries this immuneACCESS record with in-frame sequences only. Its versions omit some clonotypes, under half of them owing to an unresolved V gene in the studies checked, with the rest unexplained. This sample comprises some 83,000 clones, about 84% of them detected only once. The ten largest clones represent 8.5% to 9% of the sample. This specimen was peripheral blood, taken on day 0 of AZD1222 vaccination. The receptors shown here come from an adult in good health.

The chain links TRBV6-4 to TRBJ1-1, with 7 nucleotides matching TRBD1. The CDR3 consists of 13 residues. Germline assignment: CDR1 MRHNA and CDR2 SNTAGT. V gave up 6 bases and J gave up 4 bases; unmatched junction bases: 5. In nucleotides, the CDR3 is TGTGCCAGCAGCGACAGGGTTGGCACTGAAGCTTTCTTT. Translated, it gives CASSDRVGTEAFF.

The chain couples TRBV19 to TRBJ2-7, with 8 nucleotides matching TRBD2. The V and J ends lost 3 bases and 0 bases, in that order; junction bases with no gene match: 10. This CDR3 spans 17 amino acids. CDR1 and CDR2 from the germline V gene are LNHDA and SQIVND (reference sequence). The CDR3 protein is CASSINLAGASSYEQYF. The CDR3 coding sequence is TGTGCCAGTAGTATTAATCTAGCGGGCGCGTCCTCCTACGAGCAGTACTTC.

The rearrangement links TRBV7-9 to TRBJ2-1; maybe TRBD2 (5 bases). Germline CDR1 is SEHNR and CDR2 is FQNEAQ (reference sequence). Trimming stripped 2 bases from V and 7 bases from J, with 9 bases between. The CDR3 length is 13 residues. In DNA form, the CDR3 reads TGTGCCAGCAGCTTAACGGGGATTAATGAGCAGTTCTTC. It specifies CASSLTGINEQFF. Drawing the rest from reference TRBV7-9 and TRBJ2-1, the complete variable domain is DTGVSQNPRHKITKRGQNVTFRCDPISEHNRLYWYRQTLGQGPEFLTYFQNEAQLEKSRLLSDRFSAERPKGSFSTLEIQRTEQGDSAMYLCASSLTGINEQFFGPGTRLTVL.

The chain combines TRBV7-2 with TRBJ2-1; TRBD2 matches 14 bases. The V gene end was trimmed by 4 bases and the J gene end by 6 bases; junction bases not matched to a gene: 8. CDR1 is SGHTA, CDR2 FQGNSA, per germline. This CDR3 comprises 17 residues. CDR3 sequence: CASSSPGLAGVRNEQFF. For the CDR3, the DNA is TGTGCCAGCAGCTCCCCGGGACTAGCGGGAGTTCGCAATGAGCAGTTCTTC.

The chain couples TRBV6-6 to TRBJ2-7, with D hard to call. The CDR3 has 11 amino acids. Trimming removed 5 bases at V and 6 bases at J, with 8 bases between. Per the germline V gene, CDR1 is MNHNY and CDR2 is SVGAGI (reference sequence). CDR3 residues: CASSKAGEQYF. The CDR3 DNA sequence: TGTGCCAGCAGTAAAGCAGGCGAGCAGTACTTC.

In nucleotides, the CDR3 is TGTGCCAGCAGTTCGGGGGGGAGCACAGATACGCAGTATTTT. The encoded protein is CASSSGGSTDTQYF. The chain is built from TRBV6-2 or TRBV6-3 and TRBJ2-3, with 8 bases that match TRBD2. Germline lookup yields CDR1 MNHEY and CDR2 SVGEGT. The V segment lost 4 bases and the J segment 0 bases; nucleotides outside the gene matches: 0. This CDR3 comprises 14 residues.

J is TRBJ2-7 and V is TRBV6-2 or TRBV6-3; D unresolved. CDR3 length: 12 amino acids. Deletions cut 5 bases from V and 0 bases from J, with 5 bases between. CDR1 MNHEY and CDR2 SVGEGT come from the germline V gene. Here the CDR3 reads CASSISSYEQYF. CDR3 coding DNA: TGTGCCAGCAGTATCTCCTCCTACGAGCAGTACTTC.

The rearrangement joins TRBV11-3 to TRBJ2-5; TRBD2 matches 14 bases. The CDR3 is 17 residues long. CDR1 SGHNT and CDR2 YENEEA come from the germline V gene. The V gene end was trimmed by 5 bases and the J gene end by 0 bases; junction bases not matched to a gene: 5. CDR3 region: CASSPGTSGGHQETQYF. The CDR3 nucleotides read TGTGCCAGCAGCCCCGGGACTAGCGGGGGCCACCAAGAGACCCAGTACTTC. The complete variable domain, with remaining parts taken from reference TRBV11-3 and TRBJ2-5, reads EAGVVQSPRYKIIEKKQPVAFWCNPISGHNTLYWYLQNLGQGPELLIRYENEEAVDDSQLPKDRFSAERLKGVDSTLKIQPAELGDSAVYLCASSPGTSGGHQETQYFGPGTRLLVL.

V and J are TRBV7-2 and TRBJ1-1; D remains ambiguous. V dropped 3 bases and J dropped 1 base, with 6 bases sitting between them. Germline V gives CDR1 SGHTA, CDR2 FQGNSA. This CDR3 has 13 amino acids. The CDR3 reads CASSLRQNTEAFF. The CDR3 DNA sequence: TGTGCCAGCAGCTTGAGGCAGAACACTGAAGCTTTCTTT.

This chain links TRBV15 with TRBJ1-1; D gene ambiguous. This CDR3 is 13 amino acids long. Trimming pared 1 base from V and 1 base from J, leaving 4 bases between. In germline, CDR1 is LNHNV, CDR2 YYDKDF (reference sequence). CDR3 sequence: CATSRVENTEAFF. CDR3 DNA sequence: TGTGCCACCAGCAGAGTGGAGAACACTGAAGCTTTCTTT.

CDR3 nucleotides: TGTGCCAGCAGTGAACAGGGAGGAAAAGAGACCCAGTACTTC. Translating it yields CASSEQGGKETQYF. The rearrangement joins TRBV2 to TRBJ2-5, with D possibly matching TRBD2 (6 bases). Germline V gene sequence: CDR1 SNHLY, CDR2 FYNNEI. The CDR3 has 14 residues. Trimming shortened V by 2 bases and J by 3 bases, and 10 bases separated the two germline ends.

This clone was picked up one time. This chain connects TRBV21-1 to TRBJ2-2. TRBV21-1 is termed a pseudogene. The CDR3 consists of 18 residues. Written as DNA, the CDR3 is TGTGCCAGCAGCAATCAGGGAGTGCCCTCAAAGAACACCGGGGAGCTGTTTTTT. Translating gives CASSNQGVPSKNTGELFF.

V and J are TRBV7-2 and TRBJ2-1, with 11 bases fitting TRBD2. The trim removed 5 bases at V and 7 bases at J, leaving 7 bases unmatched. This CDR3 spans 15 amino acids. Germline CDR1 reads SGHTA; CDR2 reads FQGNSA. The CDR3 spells CASSISGRGRNEQFF. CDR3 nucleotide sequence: TGTGCCAGCAGCATTAGCGGGAGGGGCCGGAATGAGCAGTTCTTC.

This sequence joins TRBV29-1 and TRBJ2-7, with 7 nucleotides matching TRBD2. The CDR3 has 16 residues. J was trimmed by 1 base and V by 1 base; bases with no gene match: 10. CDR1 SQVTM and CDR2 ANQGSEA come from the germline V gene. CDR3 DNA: TGCAGCGTTGAAGGGGTGTTGGCTAGCGGATCCTACGAGCAGTACTTC. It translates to CSVEGVLASGSYEQYF.

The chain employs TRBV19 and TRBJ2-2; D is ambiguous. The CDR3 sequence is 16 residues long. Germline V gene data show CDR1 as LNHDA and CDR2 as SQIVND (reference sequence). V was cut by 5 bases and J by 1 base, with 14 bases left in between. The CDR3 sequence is CASSPLDWRNTGELFF. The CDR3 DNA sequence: TGTGCCAGTAGTCCCCTCGATTGGAGGAACACCGGGGAGCTGTTTTTT.

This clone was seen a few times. Written as DNA, the CDR3 is TGTGCCAGCACTCCGGCGTACGTTCAGCCCCAGCATTTT. Amino acids: CASTPAYVQPQHF. The V gene is TRBV2, the J gene TRBJ1-5; no firm D call. V was cut by 7 bases and J by 6 bases, with 13 bases left in between. Germline V CDR1 and CDR2: SNHLY, FYNNEI. The CDR3 loop spans 13 amino acids.

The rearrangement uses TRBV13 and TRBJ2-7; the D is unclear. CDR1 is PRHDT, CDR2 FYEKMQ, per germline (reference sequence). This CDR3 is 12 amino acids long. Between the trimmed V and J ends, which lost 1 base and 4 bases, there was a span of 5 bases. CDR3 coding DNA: TGTGCCAGCAGCTTAGTTTCTTACGAGCAGTACTTC. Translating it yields CASSLVSYEQYF.

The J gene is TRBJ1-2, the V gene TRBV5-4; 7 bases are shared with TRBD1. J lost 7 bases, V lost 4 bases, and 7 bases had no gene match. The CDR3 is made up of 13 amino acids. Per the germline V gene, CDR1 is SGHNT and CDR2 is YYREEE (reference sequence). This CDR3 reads CASSVDRVGGYTF. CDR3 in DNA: TGTGCCAGCAGCGTTGACAGGGTGGGTGGCTACACCTTC.

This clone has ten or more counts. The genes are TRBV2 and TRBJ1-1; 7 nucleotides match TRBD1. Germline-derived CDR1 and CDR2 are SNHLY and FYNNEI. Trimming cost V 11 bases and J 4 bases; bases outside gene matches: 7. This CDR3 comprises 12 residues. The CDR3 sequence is CAEEGAGTEAFF. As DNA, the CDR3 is TGTGCCGAGGAGGGGGCCGGCACTGAAGCTTTCTTT. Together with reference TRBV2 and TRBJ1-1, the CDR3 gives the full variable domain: EPEVTQTPSHQVTQMGQEVILRCVPISNHLYFYWYRQILGQKVEFLVSFYNNEISEKSEIFDDQFSVERPDGSNFTLKIRSTKLEDSAMYFCAEEGAGTEAFFGQGTRLTVV.

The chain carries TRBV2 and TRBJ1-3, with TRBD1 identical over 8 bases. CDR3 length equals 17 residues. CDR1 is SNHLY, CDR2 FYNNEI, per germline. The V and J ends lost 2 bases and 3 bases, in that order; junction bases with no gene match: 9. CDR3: CASSELAQGAYGNTIYF. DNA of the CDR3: TGTGCCAGCAGTGAACTCGCGCAGGGGGCTTATGGAAACACCATATATTTT.

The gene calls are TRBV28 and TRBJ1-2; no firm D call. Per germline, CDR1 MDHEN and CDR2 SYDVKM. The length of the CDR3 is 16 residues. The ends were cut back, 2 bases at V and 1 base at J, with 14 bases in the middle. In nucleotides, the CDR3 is TGTGCCAGCAGTTTAAACCAAGGACTGATTAACTATGGCTACACCTTC. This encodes CASSLNQGLINYGYTF.

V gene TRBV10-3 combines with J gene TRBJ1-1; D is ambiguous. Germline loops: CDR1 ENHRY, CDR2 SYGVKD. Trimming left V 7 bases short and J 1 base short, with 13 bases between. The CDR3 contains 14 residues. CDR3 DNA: TGTGCCATCAATGATCGGCGGGGGAACACTGAAGCTTTCTTT. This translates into CAINDRRGNTEAFF.